The 26 T cell receptor beta chains below were found in one sample sequenced in a study of blood T cell repertoires in COVID-19. TCRdb's copy holds only in-frame clones and misses some; the assay was immunoSEQ multiplex PCR. Among around 270,000 clones listed, under 90% were seen once. The sample consisted of peripheral blood. These receptors were collected from a man aged 55 to 70 with acute or convalescent COVID-19.

The V call is TRBV7-2, the J call TRBJ2-1, with a weak D call TRBD1 (6 bases). Germline CDR1 reads SGHTA; CDR2 reads FQGNSA. Between the trimmed V and J ends, which lost 4 bases and 5 bases, there was a span of 15 bases. The CDR3 covers 15 residues. CDR3 DNA: TGTGCCAGCAGCTCCACCCCGGGACAAAACAATGAGCAGTTCTTC. It specifies CASSSTPGQNNEQFF. Full variable domain (outside the CDR3, taken from reference TRBV7-2 and TRBJ2-1): GAGVSQSPSNKVTEKGKDVELRCDPISGHTALYWYRQSLGQGLEFLIYFQGNSAPDKSGLPSDRFSAERTGGSVSTLTIQRTQQEDSAVYLCASSSTPGQNNEQFFGPGTRLTVL.

The rearrangement joins TRBV27 to TRBJ2-1; a possible D gene is TRBD2 (7 bases). Germline CDR1 is MNHEY and CDR2 is SMNVEV (reference sequence). V gave up 0 bases and J gave up 3 bases, with 12 bases separating them. This CDR3 spans 16 amino acids. CDR3 in amino acids: CASSLSGGGIYNEQFF. The CDR3 DNA sequence: TGTGCCAGCAGTTTATCCGGCGGGGGCATCTACAATGAGCAGTTCTTC.

As for this clone: This sample includes further DNA sequences coding for the same CDR3. The chain has TRBV7-2 and TRBJ2-1; the D gene is possibly TRBD2 (6 bases). The germline V gene has CDR1 SGHTA and CDR2 FQGNSA. The V end was cut by 1 base, the J end by 0 bases, with 7 bases between. CDR3 length: 15 amino acids. The CDR3 coding sequence is TGTGCCAGCAGCTTAGGCGGGACCTCCTACAATGAGCAGTTCTTC. The encoded protein is CASSLGGTSYNEQFF. Complete variable domain (other parts from reference TRBV7-2 and TRBJ2-1): GAGVSQSPSNKVTEKGKDVELRCDPISGHTALYWYRQSLGQGLEFLIYFQGNSAPDKSGLPSDRFSAERTGGSVSTLTIQRTQQEDSAVYLCASSLGGTSYNEQFFGPGTRLTVL.

This chain uses TRBV9 with TRBJ2-7; 7 bases match TRBD2. CDR1 and CDR2 from the germline V gene are SGDLS and YYNGEE. This CDR3 comprises 16 residues. Trimming at V came to 0 bases and at J to 1 base, leaving 7 bases not matched to a gene. The CDR3 here is CASSVGEGEGSYEQYF. The CDR3 nucleotides are TGTGCCAGCAGCGTAGGGGAGGGAGAGGGGTCCTACGAGCAGTACTTC.

The rearrangement joins TRBV3-1 (or the pseudogene TRBV3-2) to TRBJ1-5, with TRBD1 matching 8 bases. With 0 bases clipped from V and 1 base from J, the junction kept 14 bases outside the gene matches. CDR3 length: 20 residues. Germline loops: CDR1 LGHDT, CDR2 YNNKEL (reference sequence). For the CDR3, the DNA is TGTGCCAGCAGCCAAGAGTCGTGGAGGACAGGGTCAGGAAGCAATCAGCCCCAGCATTTT. This gives the protein CASSQESWRTGSGSNQPQHF.

This clone came up a few times. The chain joins TRBV2 to TRBJ1-1; no definite D call. The CDR3 sequence is 13 residues long. V was trimmed by 4 bases and J by 5 bases, leaving 11 bases between them. Germline CDR1 is SNHLY and CDR2 is FYNNEI. The CDR3 DNA reads TGTGCCAGCAGTGGGGGAGGTCGGACTGAAGCTTTCTTT. Its protein product is CASSGGGRTEAFF. Filled out from reference TRBV2 and TRBJ1-1, the complete variable domain reads EPEVTQTPSHQVTQMGQEVILRCVPISNHLYFYWYRQILGQKVEFLVSFYNNEISEKSEIFDDQFSVERPDGSNFTLKIRSTKLEDSAMYFCASSGGGRTEAFFGQGTRLTVV.

The J gene is TRBJ2-7, the V gene TRBV5-1, with 10 bases that match TRBD2. Per the germline V gene, CDR1 is SGHRS and CDR2 is YFSETQ. V shed 1 base and J 5 bases; nucleotides not matched to a gene: 6. CDR3 length: 15 amino acids. CDR3 sequence: CASSLTAGGPNEQYF. The CDR3, as DNA: TGCGCCAGCAGCTTGACAGCGGGAGGGCCTAACGAGCAGTACTTC.

This clone came up once. CDR3 coding DNA: TGTGCCAGCAGCCCAAGGGGACACCTCAAAGAGACCCAGTACTTC. Its protein is CASSPRGHLKETQYF. The genes are TRBV2 and TRBJ2-5, with a weak D call TRBD1 (6 bases). The CDR3 loop spans 15 amino acids. V was shortened by 6 bases and J by 3 bases, with 17 bases between the two germline ends. Germline CDR1 is SNHLY and CDR2 is FYNNEI.

V usage is TRBV29-1 and J usage is TRBJ1-3; 9 bases are a match to TRBD1. This CDR3 spans 15 amino acids. V shed 6 bases and J 3 bases; nucleotides not matched to a gene: 9. Per the germline V gene, CDR1 is SQVTM and CDR2 is ANQGSEA. CDR3 sequence reads: CSVRKGTGSGNTIYF. Here the CDR3 DNA reads TGCAGCGTCAGGAAGGGGACAGGGAGTGGAAACACCATATATTTT.

The chain uses TRBV24-1 and TRBJ2-7, with no clear D. CDR1 and CDR2 (germline): KGHDR, SFDVKD. V lost 0 bases, J lost 6 bases, and 5 bases lay in between. The CDR3 consists of 12 residues. The CDR3 DNA follows: TGTGCCACCAGTGATTTGTCGGGCGAGCAGTACTTC. Encoded protein: CATSDLSGEQYF.

The V gene is TRBV19, the J gene TRBJ1-5; D not certain. V lost 8 bases, J lost 2 bases, and 13 bases lay in between. The germline CDR1 and CDR2 sequences are LNHDA and SQIVND (reference sequence). There are 14 residues in the CDR3. CDR3 region: CASSRPEGNQPQHF. For the CDR3, the DNA is TGTGCCAGTTCCCGACCCGAGGGCAATCAGCCCCAGCATTTT.

This chain connects TRBV6-5 to TRBJ2-7; 13 positions match TRBD2. The V segment lost 6 bases and the J segment 6 bases; nucleotides outside the gene matches: 8. CDR1 and CDR2 from the germline V gene are MNHEY and SVGAGI. CDR3 size: 15 residues. The CDR3 spells CASRTGTSGTSEQYF. The CDR3 nucleotides are TGTGCCAGCAGAACCGGGACTAGCGGGACAAGCGAGCAGTACTTC.

The J gene is TRBJ2-2, the V gene TRBV20-1, with a tentative D call TRBD2 (5 bases). Germline V CDR1 and CDR2: DFQATT, SNEGSKA (reference sequence). This CDR3 comprises 15 residues. The V and J ends lost 3 bases and 0 bases respectively, with 11 bases between them. CDR3 in amino acids: CSASFGSPNTGELFF. DNA for the CDR3: TGCAGTGCTAGTTTTGGGAGTCCGAACACCGGGGAGCTGTTTTTT.

V is TRBV2 and J is TRBJ2-1, with 10 positions matching TRBD2. The CDR3 spans 14 residues. Trimming at V came to 7 bases and at J to 6 bases, leaving 6 bases not matched to a gene. Germline V gene data show CDR1 as SNHLY and CDR2 as FYNNEI. The CDR3 loop reads CASKSERGGNEQFF. CDR3 coding DNA: TGTGCCAGCAAGAGCGAGCGGGGGGGCAATGAGCAGTTCTTC.

The chain couples TRBV18 to TRBJ1-1, with D uncertain. V shed 4 bases and J shed 1 base, with 13 bases lying between them. This CDR3 has 15 amino acids. The V gene's germline CDR1 is KGHSH and CDR2 LQKENI. CDR3 residues: CASSHPARGNTEAFF. As DNA, the CDR3 is TGTGCCAGCTCACACCCCGCACGGGGGAACACTGAAGCTTTCTTT.

The V gene is TRBV7-9, the J gene TRBJ1-1; 10 bases agree with TRBD1. Trimming removed 3 bases from V and 4 bases from J; junction bases left unmatched: 2. Germline V CDR1 and CDR2: SEHNR, FQNEAQ (reference sequence). The CDR3 has 14 amino acids. The CDR3 protein is CASSLGQGLTEAFF. CDR3 bases: TGTGCCAGCAGCTTGGGACAGGGGCTCACTGAAGCTTTCTTT. Supplemented by reference TRBV7-9 and TRBJ1-1, the full variable domain reads DTGVSQNPRHKITKRGQNVTFRCDPISEHNRLYWYRQTLGQGPEFLTYFQNEAQLEKSRLLSDRFSAERPKGSFSTLEIQRTEQGDSAMYLCASSLGQGLTEAFFGQGTRLTVV.

This clone was picked up one time. CDR3 in amino acids: CASSYSEAGGSYEQYF. The CDR3 DNA is TGTGCCAGCAGTTACTCCGAAGCGGGGGGTTCCTACGAGCAGTACTTC. The chain couples TRBV6-5 to TRBJ2-7; 9 bases line up with TRBD2. Germline CDR1 and CDR2: MNHEY and SVGAGI. This CDR3 comprises 16 residues. The junction had 4 bases not matched to a gene; V was cut back by 0 bases and J by 1 base.

The V gene is TRBV15, the J gene TRBJ2-5, with D possibly TRBD2 on 6 matching bases. The CDR3 loop spans 14 amino acids. The V end was cut by 1 base, the J end by 4 bases, with 10 bases between. Per the germline V gene, CDR1 is LNHNV and CDR2 is YYDKDF (reference sequence). Here the CDR3 reads CATSRAGVVETQYF. CDR3 bases: TGTGCCACCAGCAGAGCGGGAGTTGTAGAGACCCAGTACTTC.

The V and J genes are TRBV27 and TRBJ2-3; D remains unclear. With 3 bases removed from V and 3 bases from J, the gap between germline ends came to 16 bases. From germline, CDR1 is MNHEY and CDR2 SMNVEV (reference sequence). CDR3 length equals 16 residues. This CDR3 reads CASSFSYLKPTDTQYF. DNA of the CDR3: TGTGCCAGCAGTTTCTCATATCTAAAGCCGACAGATACGCAGTATTTT.

This clone was seen just once. The gene calls are TRBV5-1 and TRBJ2-5; TRBD1 matches at 9 bases. The CDR3 runs to 16 residues. V lost 0 bases and J lost 1; bases outside the gene matches: 4. The V gene's germline CDR1 is SGHRS and CDR2 YFSETQ. CDR3: CASSLAGGQGQETQYF. The CDR3 nucleotides read TGCGCCAGCAGCTTGGCCGGGGGACAGGGCCAAGAGACCCAGTACTTC. Variable domain in full (rest from reference TRBV5-1 and TRBJ2-5): KAGVTQTPRYLIKTRGQQVTLSCSPISGHRSVSWYQQTPGQGLQFLFEYFSETQRNKGNFPGRFSGRQFSNSRSEMNVSTLELGDSALYLCASSLAGGQGQETQYFGPGTRLLVL.

V usage is TRBV10-3 and J usage is TRBJ1-2; D gene unclear. The germline V and J ends were trimmed by 2 bases and 8 bases, with 12 bases remaining between them. Germline V CDR1 and CDR2: ENHRY, SYGVKD. This CDR3 comprises 13 residues. CDR3 nucleotide sequence: TGTGCCATCAGTGAGAGGGTGGGAGTAGGCTACACCTTC. Translation: CAISERVGVGYTF.

In nucleotides, the CDR3 is TGTGCCAGCAGTCCGACGGAGGCAGGGACCCAGTACTTC. Its protein is CASSPTEAGTQYF. This rearrangement joins TRBV13 to TRBJ2-5, with a possible D match to TRBD2 (5 bases). This CDR3 region has 13 residues. V shed 6 bases and J shed 7 bases, with 15 bases lying between them. Germline V CDR1 and CDR2: PRHDT, FYEKMQ (reference sequence).

The V gene is TRBV25-1, the J gene TRBJ2-3, with D possibly being TRBD1 (6 bases). Trimming left V 3 bases short and J 4 bases short, with 14 bases between. This CDR3 comprises 15 residues. Looked up from germline, CDR1 is MGHDK and CDR2 is SYGVNS. CDR3 sequence (DNA): TGTGCCAGCAGTGACGACAGGAGATTTCCAGATACGCAGTATTTT. Translation gives CASSDDRRFPDTQYF.

V usage is TRBV5-4 and J usage is TRBJ1-2; D unresolved. Germline lookup yields CDR1 SGHNT and CDR2 YYREEE (reference sequence). Trimming stripped 4 bases from V and 5 bases from J, with 12 bases between. This CDR3 has 13 residues. The CDR3 sequence is CASSARGGYGYTF. The CDR3 region has the DNA TGTGCCAGCAGCGCCCGGGGAGGATATGGCTACACCTTC.

The chain is built from TRBV12-3 or TRBV12-4 and TRBJ1-5, with unresolved D. The length of the CDR3 is 12 residues. V lost 4 bases to trimming and J lost 6 bases, with 7 bases between them. CDR3 sequence: CASSSLGQPQHF. DNA for the CDR3: TGTGCCAGCAGTTCGCTCGGTCAGCCCCAGCATTTT.

This chain joins TRBV15 and TRBJ2-5; TRBD1 aligns across 7 bases. This CDR3 is 15 amino acids long. The V gene's germline CDR1 is LNHNV and CDR2 YYDKDF (reference sequence). With 0 bases clipped from V and 4 bases from J, the junction kept 5 bases outside the gene matches. In DNA form, the CDR3 reads TGTGCCACCAGCAGAGAGACACACAGGGGAGAGACCCAGTACTTC. This translates into CATSRETHRGETQYF.